This T cell receptor beta chain was found in a study of blood T cell repertoires in COVID-19. About the research overall: Nucleic acid was either cDNA or gDNA, and it came from T cells, B-cell-depleted T cells, or PBMCs.

Sequencing was performed with immunoSEQ multiplex PCR; in TCRdb, only in-frame clones are kept and a portion is missing. The table includes around 62,000 clones, 84% detected once. The CDR3 has 16 amino acids. V lost 5 bases and J lost 9; bases outside the gene matches: 9. Germline lookup yields CDR1 SGHAT and CDR2 FQDESV (reference sequence). The chain employs TRBV11-1 and TRBJ2-1; 14 bases are a match to TRBD2. Source material: peripheral blood. This TCR derives from a man aged 50 to 59 with active COVID-19. The CDR3 coding sequence is TGTGCCAGCAGCCCGGGGACTAGCGGGAGTTGGGGTGAGCAGTTCTTC. Its protein is CASSPGTSGSWGEQFF.